This entry lists 14 T cell receptor beta chains sequenced from one sample in a study of blood T cell repertoires in COVID-19. Profiled with immunoSEQ multiplex PCR; TCRdb holds only in-frame clones, not every one. Counted here are approximately 240,000 clones, around four fifths occurring once; the ten biggest clones make up about 6.3%. The sample was peripheral blood. Receptor source: a woman in her fifties or sixties with active or convalescent COVID-19.

This chain links TRBV15 with TRBJ1-1; D not certain. Germline CDR1 is LNHNV and CDR2 is YYDKDF (reference sequence). The CDR3 loop spans 13 amino acids. The V and J ends lost 5 bases and 2 bases respectively, with 9 bases between them. The CDR3 region is CATSGRRNTEAFF. CDR3 nucleotides: TGTGCCACCAGCGGTCGGAGAAACACTGAAGCTTTCTTT.

The chain uses TRBV5-1 and TRBJ2-2, with a possible D match to TRBD1 (6 bases). Germline values: CDR1 SGHRS, CDR2 YFSETQ. Deletions cut 2 bases from V and 0 bases from J, with 11 bases between. The CDR3 is made up of 16 amino acids. The chain's CDR3 is CASSFQGFANTGELFF. DNA of the CDR3: TGCGCCAGCAGCTTCCAGGGGTTCGCGAACACCGGGGAGCTGTTTTTT.

This clone appeared once. V usage is TRBV21-1 and J usage is TRBJ1-2; the table calls TRBD1, which could not be checked here. TRBV21-1 represents a pseudogene. The CDR3 runs to 16 residues. The CDR3 region has the DNA TGTGCCAGCAGCAAAAATGCCGAGGACAGGGGAATAGGCTACACCTTC. Translated, it gives CASSKNAEDRGIGYTF.

For the CDR3, the DNA is TGTGCCAGTAAGTTTCCGGACAGGAATGAAAAACTGTTTTTT. It encodes CASKFPDRNEKLFF. This rearrangement joins TRBV19 to TRBJ1-4; 7 bases agree with TRBD1. The CDR3 totals 14 residues. V lost 7 bases, J lost 5 bases, and 7 bases stayed unmatched. Germline V gives CDR1 LNHDA, CDR2 SQIVND (reference sequence).

This chain connects TRBV28 to TRBJ2-1; D possibly corresponds to TRBD1 (6 bases). The CDR3 loop spans 16 amino acids. Between the trimmed V and J ends, which lost 4 bases and 5 bases, there was a span of 18 bases. CDR1 and CDR2 from the germline V gene are MDHEN and SYDVKM. CDR3 nucleotide sequence: TGTGCCAGCAGTTCCTACCGACAGGTAGAAGACAATGAGCAGTTCTTC. This translates into CASSSYRQVEDNEQFF.

This chain joins TRBV5-6 and TRBJ1-5; 7 bases fit TRBD1. The V and J ends lost 4 bases and 4 bases, in that order; junction bases with no gene match: 5. The CDR3 covers 14 residues. Germline-derived CDR1 and CDR2 are SGHDT and YYEEEE. The CDR3 nucleotides are TGTGCCAGCAGCAAGGACAGGCGGAATCAGCCCCAGCATTTT. Its protein product is CASSKDRRNQPQHF.

This rearrangement joins TRBV2 to TRBJ1-6, with 7 positions matching TRBD1. The CDR3 has 15 amino acids. Trimming at V came to 6 bases and at J to 9 bases, leaving 11 bases not matched to a gene. Germline CDR1 and CDR2: SNHLY and FYNNEI. The CDR3 loop is CASRTGARDFSPLHF. CDR3 nucleotides: TGTGCCAGCAGAACAGGGGCGAGGGATTTTTCACCCCTCCACTTT.

J is TRBJ1-4 and V is TRBV6-1, with 7 positions matching TRBD1. The CDR3 is 20 residues long. Germline lookup yields CDR1 MNHNS and CDR2 SASEGT. J lost 5 bases, V lost 1 base, and 19 bases had no gene match. The CDR3 coding sequence is TGTGCCAGCAGTGAAGGTGTGACAGGGTTCGTTCCACGATTAAATGAAAAACTGTTTTTT. This codes for CASSEGVTGFVPRLNEKLFF.

This chain links TRBV9 with TRBJ2-6; 7 bases are a match to TRBD1. Germline V gives CDR1 SGDLS, CDR2 YYNGEE. J gave up 0 bases and V 4 bases, and 1 base lay outside the gene matches. The CDR3 spans 15 residues. The CDR3 spells CASSPGGSGANVLTF. The DNA for the CDR3 is TGTGCCAGCAGCCCAGGGGGCTCTGGGGCCAACGTCCTGACTTTC.

This chain connects TRBV28 to TRBJ1-2; TRBD1 matches 9 bases. Germline V gene sequence: CDR1 MDHEN, CDR2 SYDVKM. This CDR3 is built from 15 residues. V shed 1 base and J 8 bases; nucleotides not matched to a gene: 8. The DNA for the CDR3 is TGTGCCAGCAGTTTATCCCACAGGGGGCTCAGGGGCTACACCTTC. Its translation: CASSLSHRGLRGYTF.

The table lists this clone with a few counts. Other DNA variants within this sample encode the same CDR3. This chain links TRBV5-1 with TRBJ2-2; tentatively, D is TRBD2 (5 bases). Germline CDR1 and CDR2: SGHRS and YFSETQ. V was shortened by 3 bases and J by 5 bases, with 11 bases between the two germline ends. The CDR3 covers 14 residues. CDR3 amino acids: CASSSRTETGELFF. The CDR3 DNA sequence: TGCGCCAGCAGCTCTCGGACTGAAACCGGGGAGCTGTTTTTT. The variable domain in full, with the rest retrieved from reference TRBV5-1 and TRBJ2-2, is KAGVTQTPRYLIKTRGQQVTLSCSPISGHRSVSWYQQTPGQGLQFLFEYFSETQRNKGNFPGRFSGRQFSNSRSEMNVSTLELGDSALYLCASSSRTETGELFFGEGSRLTVL.

This chain links TRBV11-3 with TRBJ2-1; TRBD2 agrees at 8 bases. With 0 bases clipped from V and 0 bases from J, the junction kept 13 bases outside the gene matches. This CDR3 contains 20 residues. Germline V lookup: CDR1 SGHNT, CDR2 YENEEA. Here the CDR3 reads CASSLDPLLAEQSSYNEQFF. The CDR3 DNA is TGTGCCAGCAGCTTAGATCCCCTACTAGCGGAACAGAGCTCCTACAATGAGCAGTTCTTC.

The chain uses TRBV29-1 and TRBJ2-1; weak D call: TRBD1 (5 bases). Trimming removed 7 bases from V and 2 bases from J, with 9 bases in between. This CDR3 is built from 12 residues. From germline, CDR1 is SQVTM and CDR2 ANQGSEA. As DNA, the CDR3 is TGCAGCGCCTCAGGGCCCTACAATGAGCAGTTCTTC. Protein: CSASGPYNEQFF.

This sequence joins TRBV7-9 and TRBJ2-7; D is unresolved. This CDR3 is built from 16 residues. The germline gives CDR1 SEHNR, CDR2 FQNEAQ (reference sequence). Trimming took off 0 bases at V and 4 bases at J, with 16 bases between the two ends. In DNA, the CDR3 is TGTGCCAGCAGCTTAGCCTGTGTCGAGATTAGTTACGAGCAGTACGTC. As protein: CASSLACVEISYEQYV.